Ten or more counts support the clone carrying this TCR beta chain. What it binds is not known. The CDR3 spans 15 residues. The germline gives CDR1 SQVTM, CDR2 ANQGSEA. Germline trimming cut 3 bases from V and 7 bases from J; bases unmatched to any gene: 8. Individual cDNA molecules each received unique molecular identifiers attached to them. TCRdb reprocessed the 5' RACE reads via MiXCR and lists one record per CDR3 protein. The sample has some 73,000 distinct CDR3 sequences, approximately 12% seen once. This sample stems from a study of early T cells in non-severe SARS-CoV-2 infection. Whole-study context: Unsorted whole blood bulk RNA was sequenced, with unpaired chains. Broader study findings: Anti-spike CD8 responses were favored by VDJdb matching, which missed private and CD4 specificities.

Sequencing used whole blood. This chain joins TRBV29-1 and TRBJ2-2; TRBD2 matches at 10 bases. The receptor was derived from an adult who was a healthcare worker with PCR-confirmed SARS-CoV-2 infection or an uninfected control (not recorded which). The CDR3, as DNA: TGCAGCGTTGAGAGGCTAGCGGGAGTAGGCGGGGAGCTGTTTTTT. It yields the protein CSVERLAGVGGELFF.